A selection of T cell receptor beta chains follows, all from one sample in a study of PD-1 blockade in classical Hodgkin lymphoma. Sequencing used immunoSEQ multiplex PCR; TCRdb keeps in-frame clones, though not all of them. The data contain some 17,000 clones, around 79% of them singletons. The sequences come from CD4+ T cells from blood, collected before the fourth cycle of nivolumab. The receptor source for this set is a human donor with classical Hodgkin lymphoma. Both conserved end residues are part of each CDR3. A D gene is named only where the DNA matches it firmly. Size values are once, few and many counts, or a class for expanded clones, and some rows have none.

>TRBV7-2|once|.|TRBJ2-2
CASSARTVGTGELFF
TGTGCCAGCAGCGCAAGGACAGTCGGCACCGGGGAGCTGTTTTTT
>TRBV30|.|.|TRBJ1-2
CAWSVSESGGYTF
TGTGCCTGGAGTGTAAGCGAGTCTGGGGGCTACACCTTC
>TRBV4-3|.|.|TRBJ2-7
CASSQDRTASVSYEQYF
TGCGCCAGCAGCCAAGATCGGACGGCTAGCGTCTCCTACGAGCAGTACTTC
>TRBV30|.|.|TRBJ2-1
CAWDESYNEQFF
TGTGCCTGGGATGAATCCTACAATGAGCAGTTCTTC
>TRBV19|.|.|TRBJ1-1
CATKGSAEAFF
TGTGCCACTAAGGGATCTGCCGAAGCTTTCTTT
>TRBV18|.|TRBD2|TRBJ2-2
CASSPPSKPGLAFTGELFF
TGTGCCAGCTCACCACCATCTAAGCCGGGACTAGCCTTCACCGGGGAGCTGTTTTTT
>TRBV5-1|few|TRBD1|TRBJ1-3
CASSLELTGDGNTIYF
TGCGCCAGCAGCTTGGAATTAACAGGGGACGGAAACACCATATATTTT
>TRBV10-3|.|.|TRBJ2-2
CAISEFGVGELFF
TGTGCCATCAGTGAGTTCGGGGTCGGGGAGCTGTTTTTT
>TRBV5-5|once|.|TRBJ2-2
CASSPMGTGELFF
TGTGCCAGCAGCCCAATGGGAACCGGGGAGCTGTTTTTT
>TRBV5-4|.|TRBD2|TRBJ2-3
CASSLGQWWGGTDTQYF
TGTGCCAGCAGCTTGGGTCAATGGTGGGGGGGTACAGATACGCAGTATTTT
>TRBV6-4|.|.|TRBJ2-5
CASSDSRALGETQYF
TGTGCCAGCAGTGACTCGAGGGCCTTGGGGGAGACCCAGTACTTC
>TRBV5-1|.|TRBD1|TRBJ1-4
CASSPNSDRGEKLFF
TGCGCCAGCAGCCCGAATTCTGACAGGGGAGAAAAACTGTTTTTT
>TRBV6-1|.|TRBD2|TRBJ2-1
CASSGKAGGPPEQFF
TGTGCCAGCAGTGGGAAGGCGGGGGGGCCACCGGAGCAGTTCTTC
>TRBV5-5|.|.|TRBJ1-1
CASSLERGTEAFF
TGTGCCAGCAGCTTGGAACGCGGCACTGAAGCTTTCTTT
>TRBV5-1|.|.|TRBJ1-1
CASSLLGEDTEAFF
TGCGCCAGCAGCTTGTTGGGCGAGGACACTGAAGCTTTCTTT
>TRBV25-1|.|.|TRBJ1-4
CASSLGQVVDEKLFF
TGTGCCAGCAGTCTAGGACAAGTAGTCGATGAAAAACTGTTTTTT